This entry is about one T cell receptor beta chain. Its antigen is unknown. This specimen comes from a study of long-term antiretroviral therapy in people with HIV. A v3.0 immunoSEQ assay was performed at survey level. Repertoires were generated with immunoSEQ multiplex PCR, while TCRdb's copy carries only in-frame clones and drops some. The repertoire holds 25,000 to 30,000 clones, with roughly 86% as singletons. Each HIV participant was treated in the United States. The CDR3 is made up of 11 amino acids. General study points: It was observed that HIV repertoires exhibited narrower CDR3 length ranges than controls.

The TCR originated in a man aged 40-55 years with HIV. V usage is TRBV21-1 and J usage is TRBJ1-5. TRBV21-1 is a recognized pseudogene. The starting material was unsorted PBMCs, obtained approximately 2.6 years after starting antiretroviral therapy. The CDR3 DNA reads TGTGCCAGCAGCGGCCGGACGTTCCAGCATTTT. This encodes CASSGRTFQHF.